The sequence of this T cell receptor beta chain was determined in a study of T cells in Graves' hyperthyroidism and ophthalmopathy. It was uncontrolled infection, other autoimmune disease, pregnancy or lactation that excluded patients. The diagnostic basis comprised clinical symptoms, serum thyroxine and TRAb, thyroid ultrasound and orbital computed tomography. The investigators amplified TCR beta CDR3 regions from RNA transcripts. Using the HTBI primer set, a first-round RT-PCR was run on the TCR CDR3. TCRdb reanalysed the multiplex PCR reads using MiXCR and keeps one entry per CDR3 protein. Of fewer than 500,000 distinct CDR3 sequences listed, roughly 14% were seen once; the top ten hold less than 20%. There are a few counts of this clonotype. A read error may be the cause here, since a much bigger clone is one base away. Sequencing was performed on blood. The sequence was obtained from a woman aged 30 to 39 with Graves' ophthalmopathy.

Here the CDR3 DNA reads TGCGGTGCTCGAGTAGGGACAGGGGAAAATGGCTACACCTTC. It encodes CGARVGTGENGYTF. V gene TRBV20-1 combines with J gene TRBJ1-2, with TRBD1 matching 10 bases. The CDR3 covers 14 residues. Germline V gives CDR1 DFQATT, CDR2 SNEGSKA (reference sequence).